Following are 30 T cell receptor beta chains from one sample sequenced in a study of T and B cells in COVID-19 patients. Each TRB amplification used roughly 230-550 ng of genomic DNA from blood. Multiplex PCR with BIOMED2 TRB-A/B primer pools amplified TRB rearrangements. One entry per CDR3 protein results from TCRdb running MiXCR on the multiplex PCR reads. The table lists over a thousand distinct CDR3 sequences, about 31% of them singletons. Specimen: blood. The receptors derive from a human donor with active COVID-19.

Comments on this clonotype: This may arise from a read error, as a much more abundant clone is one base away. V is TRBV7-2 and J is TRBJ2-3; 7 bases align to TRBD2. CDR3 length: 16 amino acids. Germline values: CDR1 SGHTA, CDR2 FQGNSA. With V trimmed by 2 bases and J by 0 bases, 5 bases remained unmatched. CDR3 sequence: CASSLSAGASTDTQYF. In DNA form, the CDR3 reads TGTGCCAGCAGCTTATCGGCGGGAGCCAGCACAGATACGCAGTATTTT.

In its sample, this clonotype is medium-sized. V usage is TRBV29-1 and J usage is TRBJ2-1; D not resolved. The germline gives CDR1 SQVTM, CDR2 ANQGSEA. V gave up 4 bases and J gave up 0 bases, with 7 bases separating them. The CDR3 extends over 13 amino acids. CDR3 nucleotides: TGCAGCGTTGTTAGGAGCTCCTACAATGAGCAGTTCTTC. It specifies CSVVRSSYNEQFF.

CDR3 nucleotide sequence: TGTGCCAGCAGTCGTTCCCCGACAGGGACCTACGTGGAGCAGTACTTC. This translates into CASSRSPTGTYVEQYF. The chain uses TRBV6-2 or TRBV6-3 and TRBJ2-7; 7 nucleotides align to TRBD1. Germline CDR1 and CDR2: MNHEY and SVGEGT. The V segment lost 5 bases and the J segment 7 bases; nucleotides outside the gene matches: 17. CDR3 size: 16 residues.

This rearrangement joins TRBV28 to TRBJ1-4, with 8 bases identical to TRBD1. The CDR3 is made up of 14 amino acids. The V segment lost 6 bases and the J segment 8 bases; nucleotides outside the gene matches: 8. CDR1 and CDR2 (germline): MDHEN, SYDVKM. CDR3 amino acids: CASSPGQVEEKLFF. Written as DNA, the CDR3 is TGTGCCAGCAGCCCGGGACAGGTCGAGGAAAAACTGTTTTTT.

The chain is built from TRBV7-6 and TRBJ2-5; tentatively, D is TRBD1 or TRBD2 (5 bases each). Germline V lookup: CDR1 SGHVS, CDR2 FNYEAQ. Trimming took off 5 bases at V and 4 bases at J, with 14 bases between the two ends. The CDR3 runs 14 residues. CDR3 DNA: TGTGCCAGCAGCGAGGGACCCCGCCTAGAGACCCAGTACTTC. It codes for CASSEGPRLETQYF.

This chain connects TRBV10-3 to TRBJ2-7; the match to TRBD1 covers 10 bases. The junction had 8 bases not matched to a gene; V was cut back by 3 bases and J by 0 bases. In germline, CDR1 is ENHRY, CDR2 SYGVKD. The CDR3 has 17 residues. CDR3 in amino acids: CAISDPGGQGVSYEQYF. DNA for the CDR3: TGTGCCATCAGTGACCCAGGAGGACAGGGGGTCTCCTACGAGCAGTACTTC.

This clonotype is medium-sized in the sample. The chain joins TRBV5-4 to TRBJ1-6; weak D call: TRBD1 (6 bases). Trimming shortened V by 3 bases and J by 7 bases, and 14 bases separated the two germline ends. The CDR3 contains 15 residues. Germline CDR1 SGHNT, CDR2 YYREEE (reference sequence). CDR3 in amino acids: CASSSSAGVNSPLHF. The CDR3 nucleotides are TGTGCCAGCAGCTCATCAGCAGGGGTCAATTCACCCCTCCACTTT. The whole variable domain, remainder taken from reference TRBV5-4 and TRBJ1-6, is ETGVTQSPTHLIKTRGQQVTLRCSSQSGHNTVSWYQQALGQGPQFIFQYYREEENGRGNFPPRFSGLQFPNYSSELNVNALELDDSALYLCASSSSAGVNSPLHFGNGTRLTVT.

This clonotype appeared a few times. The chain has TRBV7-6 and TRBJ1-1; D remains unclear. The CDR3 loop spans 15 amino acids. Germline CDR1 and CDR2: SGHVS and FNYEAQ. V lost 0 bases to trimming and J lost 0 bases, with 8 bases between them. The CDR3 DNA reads TGTGCCAGCAGCTTAGCGGACGGGATGAACACTGAAGCTTTCTTT. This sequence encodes CASSLADGMNTEAFF.

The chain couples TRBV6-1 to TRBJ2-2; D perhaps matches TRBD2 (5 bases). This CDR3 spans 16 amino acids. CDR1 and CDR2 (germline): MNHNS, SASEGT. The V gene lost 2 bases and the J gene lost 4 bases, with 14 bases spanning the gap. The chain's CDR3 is CASSELGRGATGELFF. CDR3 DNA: TGTGCCAGCAGTGAACTCGGCCGGGGAGCCACCGGGGAGCTGTTTTTT.

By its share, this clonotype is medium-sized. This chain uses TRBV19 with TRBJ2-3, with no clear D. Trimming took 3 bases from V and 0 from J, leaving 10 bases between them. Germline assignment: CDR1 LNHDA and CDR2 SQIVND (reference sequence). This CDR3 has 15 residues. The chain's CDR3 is CASSMDGSSTDTQYF. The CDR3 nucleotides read TGTGCCAGTAGTATGGACGGATCTAGCACAGATACGCAGTATTTT.

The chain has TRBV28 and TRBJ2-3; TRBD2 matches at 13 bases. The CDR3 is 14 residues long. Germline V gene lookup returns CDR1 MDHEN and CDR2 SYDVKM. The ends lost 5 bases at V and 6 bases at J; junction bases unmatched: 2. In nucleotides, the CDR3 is TGTGCCAGCAGTGGGACTAGCGGGATGGATACGCAGTATTTT. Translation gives CASSGTSGMDTQYF.

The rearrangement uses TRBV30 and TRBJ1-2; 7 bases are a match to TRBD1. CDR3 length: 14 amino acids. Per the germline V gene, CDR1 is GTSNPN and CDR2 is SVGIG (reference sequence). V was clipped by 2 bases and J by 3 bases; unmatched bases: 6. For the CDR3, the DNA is TGTGCCTGGAGTCGGGGCAGGGGGGACTATGGCTACACCTTC. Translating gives CAWSRGRGDYGYTF.

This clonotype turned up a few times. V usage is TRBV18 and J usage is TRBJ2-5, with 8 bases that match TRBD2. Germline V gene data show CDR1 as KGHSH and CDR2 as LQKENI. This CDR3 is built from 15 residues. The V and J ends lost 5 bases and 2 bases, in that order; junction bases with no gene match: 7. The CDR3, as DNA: TGTGCCAGCTCAGCACGGACTAGCCGACAAGAGACCCAGTACTTC. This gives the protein CASSARTSRQETQYF.

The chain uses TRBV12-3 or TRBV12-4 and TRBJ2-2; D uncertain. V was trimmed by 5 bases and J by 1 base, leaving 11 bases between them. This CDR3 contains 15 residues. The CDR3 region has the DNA TGTGCCAGCAGTCCGGTAGTGGAGAACACCGGGGAGCTGTTTTTT. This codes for CASSPVVENTGELFF.

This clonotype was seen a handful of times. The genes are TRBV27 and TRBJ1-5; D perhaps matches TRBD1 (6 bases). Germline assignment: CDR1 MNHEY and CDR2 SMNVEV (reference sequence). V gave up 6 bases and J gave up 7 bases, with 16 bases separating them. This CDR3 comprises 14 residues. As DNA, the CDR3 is TGTGCCAGCAGGCCCCAGGGGACGAGGCAGCCCCAGCATTTT. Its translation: CASRPQGTRQPQHF.

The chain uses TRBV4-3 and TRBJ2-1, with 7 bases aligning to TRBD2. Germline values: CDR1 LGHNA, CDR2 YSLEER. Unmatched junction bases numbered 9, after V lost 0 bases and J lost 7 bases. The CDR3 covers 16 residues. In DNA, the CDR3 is TGCGCCAGCAGCCAAGAATTCACGGGGACTAAAAATGAGCAGTTCTTC. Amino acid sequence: CASSQEFTGTKNEQFF.

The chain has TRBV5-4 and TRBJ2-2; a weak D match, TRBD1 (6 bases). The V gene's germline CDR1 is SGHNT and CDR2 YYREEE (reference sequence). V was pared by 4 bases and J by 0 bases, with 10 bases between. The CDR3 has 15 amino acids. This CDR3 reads CASSAGQTNTGELFF. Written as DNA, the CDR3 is TGTGCCAGCAGCGCAGGACAGACGAACACCGGGGAGCTGTTTTTT.

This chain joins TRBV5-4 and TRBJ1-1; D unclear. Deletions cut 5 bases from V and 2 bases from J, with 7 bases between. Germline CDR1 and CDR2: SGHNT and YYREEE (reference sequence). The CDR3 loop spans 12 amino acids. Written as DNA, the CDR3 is TGTGCCAGCAGGAGAGGAAACACTGAAGCTTTCTTT. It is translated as CASRRGNTEAFF.

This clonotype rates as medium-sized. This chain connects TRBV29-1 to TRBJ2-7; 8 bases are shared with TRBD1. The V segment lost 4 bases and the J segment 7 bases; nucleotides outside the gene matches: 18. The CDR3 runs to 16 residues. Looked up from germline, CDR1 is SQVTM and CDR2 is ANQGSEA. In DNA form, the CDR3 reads TGCAGCGTTGCAGGGGGCATGGGCACTCCTTTTGATGAGCAGTACTTC. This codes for CSVAGGMGTPFDEQYF.

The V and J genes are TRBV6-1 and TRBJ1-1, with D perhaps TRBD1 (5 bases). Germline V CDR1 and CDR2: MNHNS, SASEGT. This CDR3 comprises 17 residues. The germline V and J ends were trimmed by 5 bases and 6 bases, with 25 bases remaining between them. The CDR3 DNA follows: TGTGCCAGCAGTCCGGTCATGGGTGAGGGGCTTAGTGCTGAAGCTTTCTTT. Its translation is CASSPVMGEGLSAEAFF.

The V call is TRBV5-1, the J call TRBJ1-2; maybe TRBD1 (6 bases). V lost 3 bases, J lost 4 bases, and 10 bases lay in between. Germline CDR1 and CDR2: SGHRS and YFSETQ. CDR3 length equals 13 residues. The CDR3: CASSWDKTYGYTF. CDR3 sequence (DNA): TGCGCCAGCAGCTGGGACAAGACCTATGGCTACACCTTC.

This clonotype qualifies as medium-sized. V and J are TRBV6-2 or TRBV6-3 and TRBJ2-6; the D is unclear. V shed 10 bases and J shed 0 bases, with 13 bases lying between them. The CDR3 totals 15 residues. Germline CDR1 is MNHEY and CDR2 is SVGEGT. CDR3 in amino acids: CATTKPLSGANVLTF. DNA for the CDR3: TGTGCCACTACTAAACCCCTCTCTGGGGCCAACGTCCTGACTTTC.

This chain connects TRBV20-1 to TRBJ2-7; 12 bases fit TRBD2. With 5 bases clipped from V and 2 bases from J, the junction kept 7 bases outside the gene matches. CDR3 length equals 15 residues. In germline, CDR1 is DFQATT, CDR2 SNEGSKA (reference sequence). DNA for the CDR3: TGCAGTGCTCCGACTCTAGCGGGAGGGACCTACGAGCAGTACTTC. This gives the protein CSAPTLAGGTYEQYF.

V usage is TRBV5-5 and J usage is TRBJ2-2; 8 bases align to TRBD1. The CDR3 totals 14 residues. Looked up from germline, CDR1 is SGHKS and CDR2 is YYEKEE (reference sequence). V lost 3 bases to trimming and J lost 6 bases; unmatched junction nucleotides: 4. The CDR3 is CASSSNRGSGELFF. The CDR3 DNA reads TGTGCCAGCAGCTCAAACAGGGGGTCCGGGGAGCTGTTTTTT.

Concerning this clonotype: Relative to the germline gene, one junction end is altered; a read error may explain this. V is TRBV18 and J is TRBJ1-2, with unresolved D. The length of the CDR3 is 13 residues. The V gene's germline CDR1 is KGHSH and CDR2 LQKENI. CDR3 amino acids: CASSDDPLSGVPF. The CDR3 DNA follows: TGTGCCAGCTCCGATGATCCCTTATCGGGTGTTCCCTTC.

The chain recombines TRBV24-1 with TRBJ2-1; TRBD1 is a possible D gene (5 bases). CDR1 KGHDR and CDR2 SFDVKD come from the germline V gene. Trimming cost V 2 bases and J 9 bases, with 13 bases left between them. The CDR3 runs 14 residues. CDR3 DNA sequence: TGTGCCACCAGTGATTGGGGCAGGGCGAGTGAGCAGTTCTTC. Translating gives CATSDWGRASEQFF.

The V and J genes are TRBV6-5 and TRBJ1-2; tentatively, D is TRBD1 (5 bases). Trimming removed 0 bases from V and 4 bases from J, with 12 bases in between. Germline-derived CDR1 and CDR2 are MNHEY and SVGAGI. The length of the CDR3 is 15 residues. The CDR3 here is CASSYSAGVGYGYTF. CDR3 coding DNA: TGTGCCAGCAGTTACTCGGCGGGGGTAGGCTATGGCTACACCTTC.

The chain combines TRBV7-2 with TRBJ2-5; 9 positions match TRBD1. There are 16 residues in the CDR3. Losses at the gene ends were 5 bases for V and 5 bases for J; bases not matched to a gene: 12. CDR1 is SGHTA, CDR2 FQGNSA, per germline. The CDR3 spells CASSRTAGTGSETQYF. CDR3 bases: TGTGCCAGCAGCAGGACGGCCGGGACAGGGAGCGAGACCCAGTACTTC.

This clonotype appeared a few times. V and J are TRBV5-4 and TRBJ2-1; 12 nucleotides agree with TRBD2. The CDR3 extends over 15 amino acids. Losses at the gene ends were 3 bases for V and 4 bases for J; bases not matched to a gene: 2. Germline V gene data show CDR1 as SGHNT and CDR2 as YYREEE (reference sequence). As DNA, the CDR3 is TGTGCCAGCAGCTCACTAGCGGGAGGATACAATGAGCAGTTCTTC. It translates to CASSSLAGGYNEQFF.

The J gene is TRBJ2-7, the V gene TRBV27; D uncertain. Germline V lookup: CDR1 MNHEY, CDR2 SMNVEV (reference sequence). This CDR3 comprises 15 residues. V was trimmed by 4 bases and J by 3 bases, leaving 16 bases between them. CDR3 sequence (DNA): TGTGCCAGCAGTTCCGCATCCCAAAACCTCTACGAGCAGTACTTC. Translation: CASSSASQNLYEQYF.